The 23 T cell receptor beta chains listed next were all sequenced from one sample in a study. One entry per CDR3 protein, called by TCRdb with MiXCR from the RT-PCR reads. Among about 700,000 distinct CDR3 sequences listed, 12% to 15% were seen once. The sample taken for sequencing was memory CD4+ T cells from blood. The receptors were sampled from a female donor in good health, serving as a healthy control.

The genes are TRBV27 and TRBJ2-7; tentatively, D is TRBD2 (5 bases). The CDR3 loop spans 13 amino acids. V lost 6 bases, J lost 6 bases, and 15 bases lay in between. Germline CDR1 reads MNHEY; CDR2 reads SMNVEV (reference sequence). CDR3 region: CASRDLISLEQYF. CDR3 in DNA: TGTGCCAGCAGGGACTTGATATCCCTCGAGCAGTACTTC.

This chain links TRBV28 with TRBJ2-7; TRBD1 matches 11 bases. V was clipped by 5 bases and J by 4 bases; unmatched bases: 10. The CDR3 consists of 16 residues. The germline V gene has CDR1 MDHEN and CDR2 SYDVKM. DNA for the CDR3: TGTGCCAGCAGTCCCCTCGGACAGGGGGCGTCTTACGAGCAGTACTTC. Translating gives CASSPLGQGASYEQYF.

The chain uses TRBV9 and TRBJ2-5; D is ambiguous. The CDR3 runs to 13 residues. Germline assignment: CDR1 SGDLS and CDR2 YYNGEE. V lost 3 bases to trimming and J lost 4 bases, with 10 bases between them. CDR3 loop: CASSGRLGETQYF. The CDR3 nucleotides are TGTGCCAGCAGCGGGCGACTCGGAGAGACCCAGTACTTC. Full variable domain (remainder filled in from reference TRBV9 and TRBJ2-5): DSGVTQTPKHLITATGQRVTLRCSPRSGDLSVYWYQQSLDQGLQFLIQYYNGEERAKGNILERFSAQQFPDLHSELNLSSLELGDSALYFCASSGRLGETQYFGPGTRLLVL.

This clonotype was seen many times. CDR3 sequence: CASSETVASTEAFF. CDR3 DNA sequence: TGCGCCAGCAGCGAGACAGTTGCTAGCACTGAAGCTTTCTTT. This rearrangement joins TRBV5-1 to TRBJ1-1, with a possible D match to TRBD1 (5 bases). The V end was cut by 4 bases, the J end by 4 bases, with 14 bases between. Per germline, CDR1 SGHRS and CDR2 YFSETQ. The CDR3 has 14 residues.

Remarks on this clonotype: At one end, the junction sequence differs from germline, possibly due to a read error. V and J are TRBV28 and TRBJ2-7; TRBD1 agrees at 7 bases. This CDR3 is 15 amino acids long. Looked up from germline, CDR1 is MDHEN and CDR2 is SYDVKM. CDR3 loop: CASRRGGKSSYKQYF. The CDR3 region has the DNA TGTGCCAGCAGGAGAGGGGGCAAATCCTCCTACAAGCAGTACTTC.

This CDR3 reads CSAISTSGSTDTQYF. The CDR3 DNA reads as TGCAGTGCTATTTCCACTAGCGGGAGCACAGATACGCAGTATTTT. The V gene is TRBV20-1, the J gene TRBJ2-3; 9 bases align to TRBD2. Trimming took 4 bases from V and 0 from J; bases not matched to a gene: 5. Germline assignment: CDR1 DFQATT and CDR2 SNEGSKA (reference sequence). The CDR3 loop spans 15 amino acids.

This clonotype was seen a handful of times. The CDR3 loop is CATSRGDGSGNTIYF. Here the CDR3 DNA reads TGTGCCACCAGCAGGGGGGACGGCTCTGGAAACACCATATATTTT. The chain has TRBV15 and TRBJ1-3, with D perhaps TRBD1 (5 bases). Trimming removed 3 bases from V and 0 bases from J, with 9 bases in between. Germline CDR1 and CDR2: LNHNV and YYDKDF (reference sequence). This CDR3 contains 15 residues.

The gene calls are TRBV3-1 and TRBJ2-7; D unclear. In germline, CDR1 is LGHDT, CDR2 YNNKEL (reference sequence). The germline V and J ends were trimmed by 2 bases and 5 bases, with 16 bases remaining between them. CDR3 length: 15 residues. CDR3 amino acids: CASSQNEGATHEQYF. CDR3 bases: TGTGCCAGCAGCCAAAATGAAGGAGCTACCCACGAGCAGTACTTC.

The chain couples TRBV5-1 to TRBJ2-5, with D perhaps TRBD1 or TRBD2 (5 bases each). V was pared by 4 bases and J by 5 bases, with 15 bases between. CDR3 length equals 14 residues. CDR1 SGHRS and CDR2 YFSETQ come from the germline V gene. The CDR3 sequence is CASSHRDRRETQYF. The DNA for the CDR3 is TGCGCCAGCAGCCACCGGGACCGACGGGAGACCCAGTACTTC.

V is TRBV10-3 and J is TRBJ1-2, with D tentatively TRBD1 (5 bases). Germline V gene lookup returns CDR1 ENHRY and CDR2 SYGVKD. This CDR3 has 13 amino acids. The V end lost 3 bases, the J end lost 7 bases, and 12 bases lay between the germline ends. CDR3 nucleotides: TGTGCCATCAGTGATCAGGGCTTCGCTGGCTACACCTTC. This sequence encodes CAISDQGFAGYTF.

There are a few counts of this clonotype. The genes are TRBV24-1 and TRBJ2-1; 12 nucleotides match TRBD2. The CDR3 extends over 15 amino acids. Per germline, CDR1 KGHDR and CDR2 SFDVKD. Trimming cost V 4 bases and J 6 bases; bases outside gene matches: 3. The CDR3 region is CATSDQGLAGNEQFF. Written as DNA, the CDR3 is TGTGCCACCAGTGACCAGGGACTAGCGGGCAATGAGCAGTTCTTC.

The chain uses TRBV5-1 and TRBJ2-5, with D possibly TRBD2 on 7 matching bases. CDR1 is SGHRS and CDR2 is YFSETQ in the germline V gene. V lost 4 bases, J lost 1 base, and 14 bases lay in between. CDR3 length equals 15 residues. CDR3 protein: CASSPPRGGQETQYF. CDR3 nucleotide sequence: TGCGCCAGCAGCCCCCCTAGGGGGGGCCAAGAGACCCAGTACTTC.

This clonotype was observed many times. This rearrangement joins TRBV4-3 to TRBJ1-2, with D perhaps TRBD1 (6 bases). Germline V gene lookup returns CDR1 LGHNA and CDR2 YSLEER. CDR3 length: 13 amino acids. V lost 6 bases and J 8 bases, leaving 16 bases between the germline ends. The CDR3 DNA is TGCGCCAGCAGTCACACAGGGTCCCGAGGCTACACCTTC. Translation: CASSHTGSRGYTF.

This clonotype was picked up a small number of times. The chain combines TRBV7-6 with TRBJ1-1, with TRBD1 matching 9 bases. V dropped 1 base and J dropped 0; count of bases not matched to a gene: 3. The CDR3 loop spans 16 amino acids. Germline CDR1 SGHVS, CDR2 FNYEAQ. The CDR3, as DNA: TGTGCCAGCAGCTTAGACAGGGGGCCCCTGAACACTGAAGCTTTCTTT. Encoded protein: CASSLDRGPLNTEAFF. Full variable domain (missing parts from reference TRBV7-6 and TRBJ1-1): GAGVSQSPRYKVTKRGQDVALRCDPISGHVSLYWYRQALGQGPEFLTYFNYEAQQDKSGLPNDRFSAERPEGSISTLTIQRTEQRDSAMYRCASSLDRGPLNTEAFFGQGTRLTVV.

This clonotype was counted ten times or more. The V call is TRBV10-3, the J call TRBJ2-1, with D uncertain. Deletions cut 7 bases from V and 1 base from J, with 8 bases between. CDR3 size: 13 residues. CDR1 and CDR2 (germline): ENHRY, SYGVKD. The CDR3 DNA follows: TGTGCCATCACGGCGGAATCCTACAATGAGCAGTTCTTC. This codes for CAITAESYNEQFF.

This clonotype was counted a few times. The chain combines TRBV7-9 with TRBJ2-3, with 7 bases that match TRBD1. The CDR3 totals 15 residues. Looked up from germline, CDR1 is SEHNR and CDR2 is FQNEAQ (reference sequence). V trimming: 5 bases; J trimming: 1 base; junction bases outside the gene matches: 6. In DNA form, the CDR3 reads TGTGCCAGCAGCCGGGGACAGCCCCGCACAGATACGCAGTATTTT. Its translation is CASSRGQPRTDTQYF.

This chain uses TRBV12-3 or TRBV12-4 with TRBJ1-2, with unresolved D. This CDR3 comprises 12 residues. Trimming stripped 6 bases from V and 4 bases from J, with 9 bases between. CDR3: CASSGSSYGYTF. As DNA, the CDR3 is TGTGCCAGCAGCGGGAGCAGCTATGGCTACACCTTC.

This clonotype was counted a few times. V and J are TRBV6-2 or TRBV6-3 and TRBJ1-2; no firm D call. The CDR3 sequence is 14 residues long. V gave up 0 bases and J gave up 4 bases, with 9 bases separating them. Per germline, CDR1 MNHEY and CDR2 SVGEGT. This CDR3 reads CASSYSGSFYGYTF. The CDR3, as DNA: TGTGCCAGCAGTTACTCTGGCAGCTTCTATGGCTACACCTTC.

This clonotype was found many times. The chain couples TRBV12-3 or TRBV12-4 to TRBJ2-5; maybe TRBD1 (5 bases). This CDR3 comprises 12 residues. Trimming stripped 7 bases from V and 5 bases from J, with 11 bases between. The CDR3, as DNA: TGTGCCAGCACCAGGGCAGGGGAGACCCAGTACTTC. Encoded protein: CASTRAGETQYF.

Here the CDR3 reads CASRSDGFNTGELFF. CDR3 DNA sequence: TGCGCCAGCAGGTCCGATGGCTTCAACACCGGGGAGCTGTTTTTT. The gene calls are TRBV5-1 and TRBJ2-2, with D unclear. The germline V gene has CDR1 SGHRS and CDR2 YFSETQ. This CDR3 contains 15 residues. Trimming took off 5 bases at V and 2 bases at J, with 13 bases between the two ends.

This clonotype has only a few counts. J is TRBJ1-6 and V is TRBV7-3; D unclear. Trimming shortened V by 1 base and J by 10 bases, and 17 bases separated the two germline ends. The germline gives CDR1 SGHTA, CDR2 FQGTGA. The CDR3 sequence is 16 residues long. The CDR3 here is CASSLSGGLGGSPLHF. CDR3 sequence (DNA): TGTGCCAGCAGCTTAAGTGGCGGACTCGGAGGGTCACCCCTCCACTTT.

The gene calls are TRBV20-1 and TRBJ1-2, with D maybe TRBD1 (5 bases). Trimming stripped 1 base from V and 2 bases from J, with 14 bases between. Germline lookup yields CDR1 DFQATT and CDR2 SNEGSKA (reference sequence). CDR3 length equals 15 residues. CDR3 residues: CSARAYGAGNYGYTF. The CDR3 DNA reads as TGCAGTGCTAGAGCCTACGGAGCAGGGAACTATGGCTACACCTTC.

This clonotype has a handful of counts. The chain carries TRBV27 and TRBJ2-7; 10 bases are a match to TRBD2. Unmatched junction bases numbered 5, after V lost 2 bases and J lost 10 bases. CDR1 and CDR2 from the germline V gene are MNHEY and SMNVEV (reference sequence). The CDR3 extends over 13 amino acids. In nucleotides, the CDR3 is TGTGCCAGCAGTTTAAGAACTAGCGGGAATCAGTACTTC. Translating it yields CASSLRTSGNQYF.